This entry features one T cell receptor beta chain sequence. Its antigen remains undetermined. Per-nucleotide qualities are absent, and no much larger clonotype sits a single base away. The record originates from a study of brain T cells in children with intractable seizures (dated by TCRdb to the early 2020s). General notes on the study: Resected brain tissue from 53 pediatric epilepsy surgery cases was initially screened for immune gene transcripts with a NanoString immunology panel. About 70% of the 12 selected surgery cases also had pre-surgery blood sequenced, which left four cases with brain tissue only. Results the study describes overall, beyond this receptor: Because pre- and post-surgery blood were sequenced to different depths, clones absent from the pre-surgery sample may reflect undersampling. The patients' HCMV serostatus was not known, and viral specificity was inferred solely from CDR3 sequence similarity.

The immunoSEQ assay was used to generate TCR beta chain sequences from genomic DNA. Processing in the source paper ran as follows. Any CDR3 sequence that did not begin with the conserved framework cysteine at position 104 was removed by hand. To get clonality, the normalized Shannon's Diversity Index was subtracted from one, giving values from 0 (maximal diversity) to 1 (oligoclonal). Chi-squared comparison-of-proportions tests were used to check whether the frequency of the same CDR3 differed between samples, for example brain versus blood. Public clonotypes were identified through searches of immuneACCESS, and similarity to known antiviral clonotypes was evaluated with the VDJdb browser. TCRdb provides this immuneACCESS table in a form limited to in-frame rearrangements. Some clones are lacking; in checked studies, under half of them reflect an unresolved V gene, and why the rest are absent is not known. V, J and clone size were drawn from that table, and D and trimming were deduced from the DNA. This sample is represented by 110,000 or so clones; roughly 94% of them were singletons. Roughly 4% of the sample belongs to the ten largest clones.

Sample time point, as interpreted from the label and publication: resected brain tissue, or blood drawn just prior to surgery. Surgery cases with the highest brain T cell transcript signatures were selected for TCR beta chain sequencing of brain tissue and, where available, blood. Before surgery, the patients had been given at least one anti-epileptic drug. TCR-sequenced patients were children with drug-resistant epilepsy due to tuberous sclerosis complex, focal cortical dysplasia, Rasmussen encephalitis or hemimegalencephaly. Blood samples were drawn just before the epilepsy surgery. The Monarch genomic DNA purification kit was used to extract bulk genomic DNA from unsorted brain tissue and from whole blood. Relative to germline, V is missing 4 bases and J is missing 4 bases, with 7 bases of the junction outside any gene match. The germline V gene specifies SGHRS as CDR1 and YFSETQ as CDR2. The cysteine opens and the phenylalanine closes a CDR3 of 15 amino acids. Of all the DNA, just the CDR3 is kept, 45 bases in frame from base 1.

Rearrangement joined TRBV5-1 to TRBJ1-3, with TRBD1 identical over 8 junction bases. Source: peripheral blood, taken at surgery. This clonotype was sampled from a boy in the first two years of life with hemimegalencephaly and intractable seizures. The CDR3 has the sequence CASSPMDRAGNTIYF. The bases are TGCGCCAGCAGCCCAATGGACAGGGCCGGAAACACCATATATTTT. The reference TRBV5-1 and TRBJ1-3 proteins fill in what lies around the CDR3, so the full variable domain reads KAGVTQTPRYLIKTRGQQVTLSCSPISGHRSVSWYQQTPGQGLQFLFEYFSETQRNKGNFPGRFSGRQFSNSRSEMNVSTLELGDSALYLCASSPMDRAGNTIYFGEGSWLTVV.